This is a list of T cell receptor beta chains from one sample in a study of vaccination effects on CD4 cells after COVID-19. These TCRs' antigens remain unknown. Assay used: immunoSEQ multiplex PCR; TCRdb lists only in-frame clones, some missing. This table holds 55,000 to 75,000 clones, approximately 76% found once. This material consisted of CD4+ T cells from PBMCs cultured with HCoV-NL63 spike peptides, taken before COVID-19 vaccination. All receptors derive from a human donor who received a COVID-19 vaccine. The CDR3 runs from the conserved cysteine through the conserved F or W. The order of the fields is V gene, J gene, D gene, CDR3 protein. D genes are given only for firm matches.

TRBV2,TRBJ2-3,TRBD1,CVSLDVWTGFGDTQYF
TRBV5-5,TRBJ1-2,NA,CASSLEVGGTLNILYGYTF
TRBV2,TRBJ1-1,NA,CASSEGQDKAFF
TRBV19,TRBJ1-1,NA,CASRPRASNGLNTEAFF
TRBV28,TRBJ2-5,TRBD2,CASSSGGTGTQYF
TRBV21-1,TRBJ1-1,NA,CASSYPPHNTEAFF
TRBV18,TRBJ2-5,TRBD2,CASSSQRGGRQETQYF
TRBV25-1,TRBJ1-4,TRBD1,CASSERGQGIKIF
TRBV5-6,TRBJ1-2,NA,CASSLLSYGYGYTF
TRBV19,TRBJ1-1,NA,CASSRVGGTAFF
TRBV24-1,TRBJ2-2,NA,CATSDPVTNTGELFF
TRBV19,TRBJ1-5,TRBD1,CASSTPSTGAKSNQPQHF
TRBV10-2,TRBJ2-1,TRBD2,CASGGTSGGYSYNEQFF
TRBV6-1,TRBJ1-5,NA,CASSEASGDQPQHF
TRBV10-3,TRBJ1-4,TRBD1,CAISESDRAEKLFF
TRBV7-9,TRBJ2-3,TRBD2,CASSGAGLGEDTQYF
TRBV6-2/TRBV6-3,TRBJ1-5,NA,CASSQQGSNQPQHF
TRBV19,TRBJ1-4,TRBD1,CASSFAGTGSEKLFF
TRBV9,TRBJ2-5,NA,CASSVGRFGQGGETQYF
TRBV7-9,TRBJ1-2,NA,CASSQQGGGYTF
TRBV7-2,TRBJ1-2,NA,CASSLTGQSHGYTF
TRBV6-6,TRBJ2-5,NA,CASSYRGADQETQYF
TRBV12-3/TRBV12-4,TRBJ2-3,NA,CASSLGTTDTQYF
TRBV30,TRBJ1-3,NA,CACDRVAGNTIYF
TRBV14,TRBJ1-2,TRBD1,CASSPGFNARDRVYGYTF
TRBV5-8,TRBJ2-4,NA,CASSTGTSPKLAKNIQYF
TRBV21-1,TRBJ2-5,NA,CASSKGRGGETQYF
TRBV10-2,TRBJ2-5,TRBD2,CASIRGTSGRETQYF
TRBV4-1,TRBJ1-1,NA,CASSLMTGTNTEAFF
TRBV2,TRBJ1-4,NA,CASSLPGNEKLFF
TRBV6-2/TRBV6-3,TRBJ1-4,NA,CASSRVGGGYEKLFF
TRBV12-5,TRBJ2-3,TRBD1,CASGRQGGADTQYF
TRBV6-6,TRBJ1-3,TRBD1,CASSPPTGILSGNTIYF
TRBV10-3,TRBJ1-5,TRBD1,CAISGDRDQPQHF
TRBV5-1,TRBJ2-1,TRBD2,CASSLPGLAGGYNEQFF
TRBV12-3/TRBV12-4,TRBJ2-3,NA,CASSLFLGETQYF
TRBV5-1,TRBJ1-4,TRBD1,CASSLATGGSEKLFF
TRBV6-5,TRBJ1-5,TRBD1,CASSPGTGRNQPQHF
TRBV5-1,TRBJ2-5,NA,CASSLVDGGHQETQYF
TRBV24-1,TRBJ1-2,NA,CATSDRAGDGYTF
TRBV19,TRBJ2-1,NA,CASSIEVTSSYNEQFF
TRBV5-8,TRBJ2-1,TRBD2,CASSLVVFSGVNEQFF
TRBV19,TRBJ2-1,TRBD2,CASKGLAGYNEQFF
TRBV3-1/TRBV3-2,TRBJ2-1,TRBD1,CASSPSGTGSYNEQFF
TRBV15,TRBJ2-6,NA,CATSHRVSGANVLTF
TRBV6-6,TRBJ1-3,NA,CASSYPDARSGNTIYF
TRBV28,TRBJ1-3,NA,CASSLNLGGGSGNTIYF
TRBV24-1,TRBJ2-3,TRBD1,CATSDFPGQGVRTDTQYF
TRBV4-3,TRBJ1-1,NA,CASSRQMNTEAFF
TRBV23-1,TRBJ2-2,TRBD1,CASSQSITGGNTGELFF
TRBV12-3/TRBV12-4,TRBJ1-1,NA,CASSGGYTEAFF
TRBV2,TRBJ2-2,NA,CASSEYAGSIGELFF
TRBV24-1,TRBJ2-3,NA,CATSDSQGSGDTQYF
TRBV6-2/TRBV6-3,TRBJ2-2,NA,CASSYSLGTGELFF